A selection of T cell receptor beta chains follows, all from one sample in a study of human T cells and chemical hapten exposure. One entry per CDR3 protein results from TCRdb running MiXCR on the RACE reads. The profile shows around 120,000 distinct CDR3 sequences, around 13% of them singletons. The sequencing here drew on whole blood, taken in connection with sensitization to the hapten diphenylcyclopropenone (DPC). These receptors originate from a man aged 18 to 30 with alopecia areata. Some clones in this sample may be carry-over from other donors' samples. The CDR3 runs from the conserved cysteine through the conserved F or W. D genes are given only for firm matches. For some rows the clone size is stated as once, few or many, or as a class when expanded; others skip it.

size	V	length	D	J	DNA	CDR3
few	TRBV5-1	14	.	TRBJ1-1	TGCGCCAGCAGCTTGGTCCAGCTGAACACTGAAGCTTTCTTT	CASSLVQLNTEAFF
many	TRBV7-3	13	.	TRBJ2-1	TGTGCCAGCAGCTTAGAGGGGATCAATGAGCAGTTCTTC	CASSLEGINEQFF
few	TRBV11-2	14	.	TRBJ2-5	TGTGCCAGCAGCTTTGGTCCTACGGGGGAGACCCAGTACTTC	CASSFGPTGETQYF
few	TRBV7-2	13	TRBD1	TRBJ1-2	TGTGCCAGCAGGGCGGACAGGGACTATGGCTACACCTTC	CASRADRDYGYTF
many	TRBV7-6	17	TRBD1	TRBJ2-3	TGTGCCAGCAGCCAGTTCGCCGGGACAGCCAGAGCAGATACGCAGTATTTT	CASSQFAGTARADTQYF
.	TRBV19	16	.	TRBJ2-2	TGTGCCAGTAGTCATGCGCCACCAGCGAACACCGGGGAGCTGTTTTTT	CASSHAPPANTGELFF
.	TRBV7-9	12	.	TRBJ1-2	TGTGCCAGCAGCTTAAGGCAGGGGAGCTACACCTTC	CASSLRQGSYTF
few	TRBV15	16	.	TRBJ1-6	TGTGCCACCAGCAGAGATCTCCCCAGCGAGAATTCACCCCTCCACTTT	CATSRDLPSENSPLHF
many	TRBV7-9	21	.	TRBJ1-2	TGTGCCAGCAGCCATCCCCGGGACGGCGAGAATACACTCCTTACTAACTATGGCTACACCTTC	CASSHPRDGENTLLTNYGYTF
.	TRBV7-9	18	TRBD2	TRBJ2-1	TGTGCCAGCCCCTCAAACCCCGCTAGCGGGGCCACCTACAATGAGCAGTTCTTC	CASPSNPASGATYNEQFF
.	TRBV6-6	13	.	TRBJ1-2	TGTGCCAGCAGGTACAGAGCTAACTATGGCTACACCTTC	CASRYRANYGYTF
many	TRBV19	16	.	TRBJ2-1	TGTGCCAGTAAACCCCTCCAGGGGATGTCCTACAATGAGCAGTTCTTC	CASKPLQGMSYNEQFF
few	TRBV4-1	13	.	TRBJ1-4	TGCGCCAGCAGCCAGGTCTATACGAGTAAACTGTTTTTT	CASSQVYTSKLFF
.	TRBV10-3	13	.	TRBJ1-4	TGTGCCATCTCTTCTTCGAAGGGGGAAAAACTGTTTTTT	CAISSSKGEKLFF
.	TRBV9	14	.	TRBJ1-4	TGTGCCAGCAGCGTAGAGGGGTCGGGAGTACAACTGTTTTTT	CASSVEGSGVQLFF
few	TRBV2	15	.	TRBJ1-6	TGTGCCAGCAGGCGGACGGATGGCTATAATTCACCCCTCCACTTT	CASRRTDGYNSPLHF
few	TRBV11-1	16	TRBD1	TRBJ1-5	TGTGCCAGCAGCATCTCCGGGACAGAGACCAATCAGCCCCAGCATTTT	CASSISGTETNQPQHF
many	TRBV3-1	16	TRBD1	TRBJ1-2	TGTGCCAGCAGCCAAGGCTTCAGGGGGCGCTTCTATGGCTACACCTTC	CASSQGFRGRFYGYTF
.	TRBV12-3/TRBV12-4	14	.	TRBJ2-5	TGTGCCAGCAGTTTCTTGGGCCACCAAGAGACCCAGTACTTC	CASSFLGHQETQYF
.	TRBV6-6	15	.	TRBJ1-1	TGTGCCAGCAGTTATGCGGGGGTGCAGGACACTGAAGCTTTCTTT	CASSYAGVQDTEAFF
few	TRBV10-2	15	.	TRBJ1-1	TGCGCCAGCAGTGAGAAAAGGGGGTTGAACACTGAAGCTTTCTTT	CASSEKRGLNTEAFF
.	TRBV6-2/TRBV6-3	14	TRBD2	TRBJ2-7	TGTGCCAGCAGTCGGCCGGGACTACTCTACGAGCAGTACTTC	CASSRPGLLYEQYF
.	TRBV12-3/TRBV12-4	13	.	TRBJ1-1	TGTGCCAGCATCTTAGGGCAAAACACTGAAGCTTTCTTT	CASILGQNTEAFF
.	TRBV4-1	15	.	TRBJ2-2	TGCGCCAGCAGCTTCAGACTTGGGGTCACCGGGGAGCTGTTTTTT	CASSFRLGVTGELFF
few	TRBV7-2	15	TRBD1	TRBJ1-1	TGTGCCAGCAGCTCCCAGGACAGGGGCGGCACTGAAGCTTTCTTT	CASSSQDRGGTEAFF
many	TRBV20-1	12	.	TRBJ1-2	TGCAGTGCTCTAGGGGGGGGCAGGAGCTACACCTTC	CSALGGGRSYTF
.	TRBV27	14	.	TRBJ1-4	TGTGCCAGCAGTTTAACAGGGCGTTTCAGCAGACTGTTTTTT	CASSLTGRFSRLFF
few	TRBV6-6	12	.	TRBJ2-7	TGTGCCAGCAGACTAGGTCCTACCGAGCAGTACTTC	CASRLGPTEQYF
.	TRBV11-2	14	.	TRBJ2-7	TGTGCCAGCAGCTTAGTAACAGGGATCAGCGAGCAGTACTTC	CASSLVTGISEQYF
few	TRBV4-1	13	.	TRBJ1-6	TGCGCCAGCAGCCAAGCAGCGGAATCACCCCTCCACTTT	CASSQAAESPLHF
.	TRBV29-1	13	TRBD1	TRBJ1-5	TGCAGCGTAGGGACAGTGAGCAATCAGCCCCAGCATTTT	CSVGTVSNQPQHF
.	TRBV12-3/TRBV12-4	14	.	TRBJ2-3	TGTGCCAGCAGTATACAGGGTAACTCAGATACGCAGTATTTT	CASSIQGNSDTQYF
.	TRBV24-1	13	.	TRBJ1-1	TGTGCCACCAGTGATTTTGGGGGAACTGAAGCTTTCTTT	CATSDFGGTEAFF
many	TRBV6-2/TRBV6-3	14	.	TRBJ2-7	TGTGCCAGCAGTTACTCTTACGGAGTCTACGAGCAGTACTTC	CASSYSYGVYEQYF
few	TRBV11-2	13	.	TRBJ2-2	TGTGCCAGCAGCCAGGACAGTACCGGGGAGCTGTTTTTT	CASSQDSTGELFF
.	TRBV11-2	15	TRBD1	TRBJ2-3	TGTGCCAGCAGCTTAGGGGACAGCCGCACAGATACGCAGTATTTT	CASSLGDSRTDTQYF
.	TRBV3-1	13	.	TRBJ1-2	TGTGCCAGCAGCGAGGCCCCGGCGGATGGCTACACCTTC	CASSEAPADGYTF
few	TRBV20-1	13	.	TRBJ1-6	TGCAGTGCTAGAAGTGTTTTGGATTCACCCCTCCACTTT	CSARSVLDSPLHF
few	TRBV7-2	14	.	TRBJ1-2	TGTGCCAGCAGCTTATTGTCGGAGAACTATGGCTACACCTTC	CASSLLSENYGYTF
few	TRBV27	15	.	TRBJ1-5	TGTGCCAGCAGCCCAGGGTGGCAGGGTAGTCAGCCCCAGCATTTT	CASSPGWQGSQPQHF
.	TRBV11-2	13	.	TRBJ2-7	TGTGTCAGCAGCCCAGCGGGCTCCTACGAGCAGTACTTC	CVSSPAGSYEQYF
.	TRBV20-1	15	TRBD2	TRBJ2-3	TGCAGTGCTAGAGATACGGCGGGGGTAACTGGGACGCAGTATTTT	CSARDTAGVTGTQYF
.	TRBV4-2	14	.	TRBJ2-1	TGTGCCAGCAGCCAAGATAGTGGGGCGAATGAGCAGTTCTTC	CASSQDSGANEQFF
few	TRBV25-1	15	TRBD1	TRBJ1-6	TGTGCCAGCAGTGAATCAAGGGGGCGCGGTTCACCCCTCCACTTT	CASSESRGRGSPLHF
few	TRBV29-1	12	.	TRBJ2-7	TGCAGCGTGGCGACAGGACCCTACGAGCAGTACTTC	CSVATGPYEQYF
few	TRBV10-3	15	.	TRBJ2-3	TGTGCCATCAGTGCGCGGGGATTTCTCACAGATACGCAGTATTTT	CAISARGFLTDTQYF
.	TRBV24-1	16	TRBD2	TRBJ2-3	TGTGCCACCAGTGAGATAGCGGGGGGGGATACAGATACGCAGTATTTT	CATSEIAGGDTDTQYF
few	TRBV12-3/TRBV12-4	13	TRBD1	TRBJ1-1	TGTGCCAGCAGTTACTACAGGGGCACTGAAGCTTTCTTT	CASSYYRGTEAFF
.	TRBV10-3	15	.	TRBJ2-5	TGTGCCATCAGTGAGTCGATGCAGGGAAGAGAGACCCAGTACTTC	CAISESMQGRETQYF
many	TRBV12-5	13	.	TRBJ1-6	TGTGCTAGTGGTTGGGCAGGGGAATCACCCCTCCACTTT	CASGWAGESPLHF
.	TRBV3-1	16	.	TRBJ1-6	TGTGCCAGCAGCCTCACCTCCGGGACGCCGAATTCACCCCTCTACTTT	CASSLTSGTPNSPLYF
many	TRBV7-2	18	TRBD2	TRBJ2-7	TGTGCCAGCAGCTTACCCCCGTGGGGTAGCGGGGGGGCCTACGAGCAGTACTTC	CASSLPPWGSGGAYEQYF
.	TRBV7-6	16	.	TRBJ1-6	TGTGCCAGCAGCTTAAACGAAATCTCCTATAATTCACCCCTCCACTTT	CASSLNEISYNSPLHF
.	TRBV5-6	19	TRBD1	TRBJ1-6	TGTGCCAGCAGCAGGACAGGGGGCCGTCCCCCTTCCTATAATTCACCCCTCCACTTT	CASSRTGGRPPSYNSPLHF
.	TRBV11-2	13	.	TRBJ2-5	TGTGCCAGCAGCTTAGACAGTCGAGAGACCCAGTACTTC	CASSLDSRETQYF
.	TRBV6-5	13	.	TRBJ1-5	TGTGCCAGCAGTTACGGGCAGTATCAGCCCCAGCATTTT	CASSYGQYQPQHF
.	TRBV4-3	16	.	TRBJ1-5	TGCGCCAGCAGCCAAGATCAGGCGGGAGCCAATCAGCCCCAGCATTTT	CASSQDQAGANQPQHF